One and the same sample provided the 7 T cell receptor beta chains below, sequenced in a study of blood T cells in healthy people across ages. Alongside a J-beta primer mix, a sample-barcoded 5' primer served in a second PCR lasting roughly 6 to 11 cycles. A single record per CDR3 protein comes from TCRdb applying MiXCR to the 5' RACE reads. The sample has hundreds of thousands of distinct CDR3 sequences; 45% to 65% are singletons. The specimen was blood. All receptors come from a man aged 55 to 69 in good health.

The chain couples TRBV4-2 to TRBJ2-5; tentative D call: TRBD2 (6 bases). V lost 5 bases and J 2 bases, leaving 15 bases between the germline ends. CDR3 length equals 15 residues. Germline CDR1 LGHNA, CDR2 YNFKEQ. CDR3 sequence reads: CASSGTSLGQETQYF. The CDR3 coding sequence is TGTGCCAGCAGCGGCACTAGCTTGGGGCAAGAGACCCAGTACTTC.

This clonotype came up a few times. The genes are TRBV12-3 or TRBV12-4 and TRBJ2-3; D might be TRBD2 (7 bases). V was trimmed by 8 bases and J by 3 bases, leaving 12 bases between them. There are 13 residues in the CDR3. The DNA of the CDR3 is TGTGCCAGCCAAGGGGGGGGAACAGATACGCAGTATTTT. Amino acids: CASQGGGTDTQYF.

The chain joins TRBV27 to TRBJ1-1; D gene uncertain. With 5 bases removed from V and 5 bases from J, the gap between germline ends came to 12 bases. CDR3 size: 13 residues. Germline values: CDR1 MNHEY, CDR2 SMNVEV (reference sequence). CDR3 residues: CASSQIDMTEAFF. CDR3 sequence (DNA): TGTGCCAGCAGTCAGATCGACATGACTGAAGCTTTCTTT.

The CDR3 loop reads CASSPPLAGAGGEQFF. Written as DNA, the CDR3 is TGTGCCAGCAGCCCTCCGCTAGCGGGGGCAGGGGGTGAGCAGTTCTTC. The chain carries TRBV11-2 and TRBJ2-1; 10 bases match TRBD2. Per the germline V gene, CDR1 is SGHAT and CDR2 is FQNNGV. This CDR3 is 16 amino acids long. Trimming removed 5 bases from V and 9 bases from J; junction bases left unmatched: 13.

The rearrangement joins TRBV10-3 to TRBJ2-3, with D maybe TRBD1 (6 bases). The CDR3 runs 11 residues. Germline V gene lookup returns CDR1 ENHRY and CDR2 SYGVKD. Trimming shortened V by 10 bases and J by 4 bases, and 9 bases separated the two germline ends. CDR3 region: CATRGPDTQYF. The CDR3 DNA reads TGTGCCACCAGGGGACCAGATACGCAGTATTTT.

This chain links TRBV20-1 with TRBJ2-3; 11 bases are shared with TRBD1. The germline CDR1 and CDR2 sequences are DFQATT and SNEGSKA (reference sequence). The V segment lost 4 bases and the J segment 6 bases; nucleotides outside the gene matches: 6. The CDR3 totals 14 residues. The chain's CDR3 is CSAKGTGGTDTQYF. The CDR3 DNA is TGCAGTGCTAAGGGGACAGGGGGAACGGATACGCAGTATTTT.

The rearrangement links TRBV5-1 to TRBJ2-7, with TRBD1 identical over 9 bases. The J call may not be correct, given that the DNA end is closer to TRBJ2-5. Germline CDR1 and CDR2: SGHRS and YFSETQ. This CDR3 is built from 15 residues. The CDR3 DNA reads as TGCGCCAGCAGCTTGGCCGGGACAGGGTTGTTGACCCAGTACTTC. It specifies CASSLAGTGLLTQYF.